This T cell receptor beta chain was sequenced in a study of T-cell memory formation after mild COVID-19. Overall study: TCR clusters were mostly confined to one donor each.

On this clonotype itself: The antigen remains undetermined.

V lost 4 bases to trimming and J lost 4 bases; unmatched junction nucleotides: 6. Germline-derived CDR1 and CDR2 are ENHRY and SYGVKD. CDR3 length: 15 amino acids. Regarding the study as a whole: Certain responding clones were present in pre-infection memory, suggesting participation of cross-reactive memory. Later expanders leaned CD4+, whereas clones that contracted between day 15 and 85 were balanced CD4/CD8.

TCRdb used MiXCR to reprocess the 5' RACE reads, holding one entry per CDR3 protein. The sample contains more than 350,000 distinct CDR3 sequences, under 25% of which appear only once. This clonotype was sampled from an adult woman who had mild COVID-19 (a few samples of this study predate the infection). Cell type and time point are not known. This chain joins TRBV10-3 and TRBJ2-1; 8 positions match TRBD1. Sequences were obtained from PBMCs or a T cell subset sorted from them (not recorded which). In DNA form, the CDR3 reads TGTGCCATCAGTGTGACCGGACAGGGTTACAATGAGCAGTTCTTC. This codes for CAISVTGQGYNEQFF.